This entry describes one T cell receptor (beta chain). Data came from immunoSEQ multiplex PCR; TCRdb stores just in-frame clones and leaves some out. The sample lists over 55,000 clones; 96% were seen once. V was pared by 0 bases and J by 6 bases, with 5 bases of the junction left unmatched. The germline V gene has CDR1 SGDLS and CDR2 YYNGEE. The CDR3 loop spans 16 amino acids. This entry belongs to a study of cytomegalovirus exposure and HLA in healthy donors. The source material was PBMCs. This TCR came from a man aged 18-30 years in good health and CMV-seronegative. J is TRBJ2-1 and V is TRBV9, with 11 bases lining up with TRBD2. The CDR3 spells CASSVGSGRASNEQFF. The CDR3 coding sequence is TGTGCCAGCAGCGTAGGTAGCGGGAGGGCCAGCAATGAGCAGTTCTTC.